The 25 T cell receptor beta chains below were found in one sample sequenced in a study of CD8 T cells in ankylosing spondylitis. MiXCR was run by TCRdb on the 5' RACE reads, yielding one entry per CDR3 protein. The profile shows 300,000 to 400,000 distinct CDR3 sequences, roughly 15% of them singletons. The specimen was blood, either unsorted or a sorted T cell fraction (not recorded which). These receptor sequences come from a male donor with ankylosing spondylitis or in good health (not recorded which).

The rearrangement links TRBV11-3 to TRBJ2-1, with D perhaps TRBD2 (5 bases). Trimming took 0 bases from V and 8 from J, leaving 11 bases between them. Germline CDR1 is SGHNT and CDR2 is YENEEA. The CDR3 runs 14 residues. CDR3 sequence reads: CASSLDGVGYEQFF. The CDR3 nucleotides are TGTGCCAGCAGCTTAGACGGGGTAGGCTATGAGCAGTTCTTC.

Concerning this clonotype itself: It may be a read error: a sequence one base away is much more abundant. The V call is TRBV7-9, the J call TRBJ2-1; D is unresolved. CDR3 length: 11 amino acids. Germline V lookup: CDR1 SEHNR, CDR2 FQNEAQ (reference sequence). The ends were cut back, 5 bases at V and 5 bases at J, with 4 bases in the middle. The CDR3 bases are TGTGCCAGCAGCCGGGACAATGAGCAGTTCTTC. The encoded protein is CASSRDNEQFF. Looking up the rest from reference TRBV7-9 and TRBJ2-1 gives the full variable domain: DTGVSQNPRHKITKRGQNVTFRCDPISEHNRLYWYRQTLGQGPEFLTYFQNEAQLEKSRLLSDRFSAERPKGSFSTLEIQRTEQGDSAMYLCASSRDNEQFFGPGTRLTVL.

V gene TRBV27 combines with J gene TRBJ2-1; a weak D match, TRBD2 (5 bases). The germline CDR1 and CDR2 sequences are MNHEY and SMNVEV (reference sequence). The CDR3 covers 15 residues. Trimming stripped 4 bases from V and 6 bases from J, with 16 bases between. In nucleotides, the CDR3 is TGTGCCAGCAGTTCGCCCCCTAGAGCGGTCAATGAGCAGTTCTTC. Translated: CASSSPPRAVNEQFF.

The chain employs TRBV14 and TRBJ2-1; TRBD2 matches at 14 bases. Germline CDR1 SGHDN, CDR2 FVKESK. The CDR3 is 15 amino acids. With V trimmed by 3 bases and J by 10 bases, 5 bases remained unmatched. The CDR3 DNA is TGTGCCAGCAGCCAGCCGGGACTAGCGGGAGTCGAGCAGTTCTTC. As protein: CASSQPGLAGVEQFF.

V gene TRBV7-6 combines with J gene TRBJ1-3; D uncertain. The CDR3 is made up of 17 amino acids. Germline V gene sequence: CDR1 SGHVS, CDR2 FNYEAQ. Trimming took off 1 base at V and 0 bases at J, with 13 bases between the two ends. CDR3 nucleotide sequence: TGTGCCAGCAGCTTAGGTGGCCCGACCCACTCTGGAAACACCATATATTTT. Translation gives CASSLGGPTHSGNTIYF.

This clonotype was observed a handful of times. V and J are TRBV4-1 and TRBJ2-3; D is unclear. The CDR3 runs to 14 residues. The germline V gene has CDR1 MGHRA and CDR2 YSYEKL. With 0 bases removed from V and 2 bases from J, the gap between germline ends came to 6 bases. This CDR3 reads CASSQDPHTDTQYF. In DNA form, the CDR3 reads TGCGCCAGCAGCCAAGACCCCCACACAGATACGCAGTATTTT.

This clonotype was seen at least ten times. The chain has TRBV6-2 or TRBV6-3 and TRBJ2-2; weak D call: TRBD2 (6 bases). The CDR3 totals 14 residues. The ends were cut back, 3 bases at V and 8 bases at J, with 13 bases in the middle. The germline gives CDR1 MNHEY, CDR2 SVGEGT. The CDR3 loop is CASSYSTSPGELFF. The CDR3 DNA reads as TGTGCCAGCAGTTATTCGACTAGTCCTGGGGAGCTGTTTTTT.

This clonotype was seen ten or more times. J is TRBJ1-2 and V is TRBV12-3 or TRBV12-4; the D gene is possibly TRBD1 (5 bases). Trimming shortened V by 9 bases and J by 3 bases, and 17 bases separated the two germline ends. The CDR3 has 14 amino acids. The CDR3 loop reads CASASPTDHYGYTF. The DNA of the CDR3 is TGTGCCAGTGCATCTCCGACAGATCACTATGGCTACACCTTC.

In this sample, this clonotype turned up a few times. The chain joins TRBV5-1 to TRBJ2-7; TRBD2 aligns across 9 bases. The germline CDR1 and CDR2 sequences are SGHRS and YFSETQ. The CDR3 consists of 14 residues. The V gene end was trimmed by 7 bases and the J gene end by 5 bases; junction bases not matched to a gene: 10. The CDR3 spells CASGAGGRDHEQYF. The CDR3 DNA is TGCGCCAGCGGAGCGGGAGGTCGGGACCACGAGCAGTACTTC.

Ten or more counts support this clonotype. The chain has TRBV5-1 and TRBJ1-2, with 7 nucleotides matching TRBD1. V shed 4 bases, J shed 4 bases, and the junction held 13 bases outside the gene matches. The CDR3 consists of 16 residues. Germline V gives CDR1 SGHRS, CDR2 YFSETQ. This chain's CDR3 is CASSPLAGTVIYGYTF. DNA for the CDR3: TGCGCCAGCAGCCCCCTCGCCGGGACAGTCATCTATGGCTACACCTTC.

This clonotype turned up a few times. This rearrangement joins TRBV9 to TRBJ2-7; 9 bases fit TRBD2. The CDR3 is 15 residues long. The V gene end was trimmed by 2 bases and the J gene end by 2 bases; junction bases not matched to a gene: 5. CDR1 is SGDLS and CDR2 is YYNGEE in the germline V gene. In DNA, the CDR3 is TGTGCCAGCAGCGTGGCGACTAGCGGCCCCTACGAGCAGTACTTC. Translating it yields CASSVATSGPYEQYF.

Ten or more counts support this clonotype. This chain links TRBV25-1 with TRBJ2-1; no clear D gene. The V and J ends lost 5 bases and 6 bases respectively, with 5 bases between them. CDR1 is MGHDK and CDR2 is SYGVNS in the germline V gene. The CDR3 is 11 amino acids. CDR3 in amino acids: CASSSSNEQFF. As DNA, the CDR3 is TGTGCCAGCAGTTCCAGCAATGAGCAGTTCTTC.

The genes are TRBV7-8 and TRBJ2-3; TRBD2 matches 11 bases. The CDR3 has 14 residues. The germline CDR1 and CDR2 sequences are SGHVS and FQNEAQ. The J segment lost 5 bases and the V segment lost 6 bases, leaving 4 bases of the junction unmatched. Here the CDR3 reads CASSRSGREDTQYF. The CDR3 nucleotides are TGTGCCAGCAGTCGTAGCGGGAGGGAAGATACGCAGTATTTT.

In its sample, this clonotype was seen many times. The chain employs TRBV12-3 or TRBV12-4 and TRBJ1-2; possibly TRBD1 for D (5 bases). V gave up 1 base and J gave up 4 bases, with 13 bases separating them. The CDR3 spans 15 residues. The CDR3 protein is CASSLGDGGIYGYTF. The CDR3 nucleotides are TGTGCCAGCAGTTTAGGGGACGGGGGAATCTATGGCTACACCTTC.

This sequence joins TRBV5-1 and TRBJ2-1; 11 nucleotides match TRBD1. The CDR3 sequence is 16 residues long. CDR1 SGHRS and CDR2 YFSETQ come from the germline V gene. The V segment lost 0 bases and the J segment 9 bases; nucleotides outside the gene matches: 8. The CDR3 bases are TGCGCCAGCAGCTTGGTAGGGACAGGGGGTCGCGGTGAGCAGTTCTTC. Translating gives CASSLVGTGGRGEQFF.

CDR3 loop: CASSWGGSKNTEAFF. CDR3 coding DNA: TGTGCCAGCAGCTGGGGGGGATCGAAGAACACTGAAGCTTTCTTT. The chain couples TRBV5-5 to TRBJ1-1, with D tentatively TRBD1 (5 bases). Germline V gives CDR1 SGHKS, CDR2 YYEKEE (reference sequence). Trimming left V 3 bases short and J 1 base short, with 13 bases between. CDR3 length: 15 residues.

This clonotype showed up just a few times. The J gene is TRBJ2-7, the V gene TRBV10-2; 10 bases agree with TRBD2. CDR3 length: 15 amino acids. The V segment lost 2 bases and the J segment 6 bases; nucleotides outside the gene matches: 7. The germline gives CDR1 WSHSY, CDR2 SAAADI. The CDR3 coding sequence is TGCGCCAGCAGTGAGAGACTAGCGGGTATCGCCGAGCAGTACTTC. Translating gives CASSERLAGIAEQYF.

In its sample, this clonotype was seen many times. This sequence joins TRBV5-1 and TRBJ2-1, with D hard to call. Germline loops: CDR1 SGHRS, CDR2 YFSETQ. The V end lost 1 base, the J end lost 8 bases, and 10 bases lay between the germline ends. This CDR3 has 13 amino acids. CDR3 residues: CASSLFPVDEQFF. In nucleotides, the CDR3 is TGCGCCAGCAGCTTGTTTCCAGTAGATGAGCAGTTCTTC.

This clonotype was seen only a few times. This chain connects TRBV4-1 to TRBJ2-7; D tentatively reads TRBD1 or TRBD2 (6 bases each). Germline V gene data show CDR1 as MGHRA and CDR2 as YSYEKL. Trimming pared 4 bases from V and 10 bases from J, leaving 20 bases between. The CDR3 covers 14 residues. CDR3 in DNA: TGCGCCAGCAGCCGAGGCGGCGTGGAGGGGGTACAGTACTTC. It encodes CASSRGGVEGVQYF.

This clonotype appeared a few times. The chain couples TRBV5-1 to TRBJ2-5, with a possible D match to TRBD1 (5 bases). V was shortened by 5 bases and J by 1 base, with 9 bases between the two germline ends. Germline assignment: CDR1 SGHRS and CDR2 YFSETQ. The CDR3 length is 13 residues. The CDR3 protein is CASRPTVQETQYF. DNA of the CDR3: TGCGCCAGCAGGCCGACAGTCCAAGAGACCCAGTACTTC.

The chain employs TRBV15 and TRBJ1-5, with TRBD1 matching 10 bases. The CDR3 runs to 15 residues. Germline loops: CDR1 LNHNV, CDR2 YYDKDF (reference sequence). Trimming at V came to 1 base and at J to 6 bases, leaving 3 bases not matched to a gene. CDR3 sequence (DNA): TGTGCCACCAGCAGAGCAGGACAGGGGGGTCAGCCCCAGCATTTT. Its translation is CATSRAGQGGQPQHF.

The chain joins TRBV7-2 to TRBJ1-2; D is ambiguous. CDR3 size: 13 residues. Trimming left V 1 base short and J 5 bases short, with 8 bases between. CDR1 is SGHTA and CDR2 is FQGNSA in the germline V gene. CDR3 bases: TGTGCCAGCAGCTTAGAAGCGAAATATGGCTACACCTTC. This encodes CASSLEAKYGYTF.

In this sample, this clonotype turned up a few times. V and J are TRBV5-1 and TRBJ1-5; no reliable D call. Trimming stripped 4 bases from V and 0 bases from J, with 11 bases between. This CDR3 has 15 residues. Germline lookup yields CDR1 SGHRS and CDR2 YFSETQ. CDR3 DNA sequence: TGCGCCAGCAGCAAGGAGGGTGATAGCAATCAGCCCCAGCATTTT. It yields the protein CASSKEGDSNQPQHF.

The chain employs TRBV27 and TRBJ1-1, with TRBD1 identical over 8 bases. Germline V gene sequence: CDR1 MNHEY, CDR2 SMNVEV (reference sequence). This CDR3 region has 17 residues. Trimming cost V 2 bases and J 0 bases; bases outside gene matches: 8. CDR3 amino acids: CASSLSFRTGMNTEAFF. The CDR3 DNA sequence: TGTGCCAGCAGTTTAAGCTTCCGGACAGGGATGAACACTGAAGCTTTCTTT.

This clonotype was recorded many times. This sequence joins TRBV5-1 and TRBJ2-7, with 9 bases aligning to TRBD1. The CDR3 is 15 residues long. Germline CDR1 is SGHRS and CDR2 is YFSETQ. Trimming cost V 5 bases and J 3 bases; bases outside gene matches: 9. The CDR3 DNA reads as TGCGCCAGCAGGGCTCCGGGACAGGGTAGCTACGAGCAGTACTTC. Translated: CASRAPGQGSYEQYF.